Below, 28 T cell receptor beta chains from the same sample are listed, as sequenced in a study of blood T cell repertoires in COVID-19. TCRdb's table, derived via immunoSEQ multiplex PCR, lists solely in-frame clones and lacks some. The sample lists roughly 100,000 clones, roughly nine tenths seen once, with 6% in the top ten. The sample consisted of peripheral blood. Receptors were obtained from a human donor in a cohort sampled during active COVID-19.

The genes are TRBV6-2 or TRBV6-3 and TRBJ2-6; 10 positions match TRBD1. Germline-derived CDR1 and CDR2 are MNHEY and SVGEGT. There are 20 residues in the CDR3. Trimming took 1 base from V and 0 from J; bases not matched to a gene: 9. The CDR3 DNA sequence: TGTGCCAGCAGTTACTTTCACCCGGGACAGGGGAGCTCTGGGGCCAACGTCCTGACTTTC. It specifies CASSYFHPGQGSSGANVLTF.

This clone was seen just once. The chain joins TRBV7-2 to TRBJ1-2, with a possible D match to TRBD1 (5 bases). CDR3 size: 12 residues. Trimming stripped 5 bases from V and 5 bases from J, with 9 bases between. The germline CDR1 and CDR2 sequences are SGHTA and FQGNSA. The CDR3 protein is CASSPRGYGYTF. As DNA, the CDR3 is TGTGCCAGCAGCCCCCGGGGGTATGGCTACACCTTC. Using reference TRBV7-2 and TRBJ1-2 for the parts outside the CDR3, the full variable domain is GAGVSQSPSNKVTEKGKDVELRCDPISGHTALYWYRQSLGQGLEFLIYFQGNSAPDKSGLPSDRFSAERTGGSVSTLTIQRTQQEDSAVYLCASSPRGYGYTFGSGTRLTVV.

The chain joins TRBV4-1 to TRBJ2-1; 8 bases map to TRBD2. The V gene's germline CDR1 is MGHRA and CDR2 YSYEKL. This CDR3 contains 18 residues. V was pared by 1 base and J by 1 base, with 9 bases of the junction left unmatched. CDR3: CASSQGVQRGPSYNEQFF. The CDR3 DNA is TGCGCCAGCAGCCAAGGTGTTCAGCGGGGGCCGTCCTACAATGAGCAGTTCTTC.

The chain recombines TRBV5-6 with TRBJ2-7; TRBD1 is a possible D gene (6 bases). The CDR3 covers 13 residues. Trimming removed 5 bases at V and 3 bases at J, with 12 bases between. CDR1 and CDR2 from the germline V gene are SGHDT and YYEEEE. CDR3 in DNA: TGTGCCAGCAGGTCTACAGGGTTCTACGAGCAGTACTTC. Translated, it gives CASRSTGFYEQYF.

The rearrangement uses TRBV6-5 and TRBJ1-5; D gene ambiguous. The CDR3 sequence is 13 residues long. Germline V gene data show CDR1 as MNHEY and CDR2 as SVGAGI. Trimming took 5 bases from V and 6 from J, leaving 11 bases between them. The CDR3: CASSRDMIQPQHF. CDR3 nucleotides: TGTGCCAGCAGTCGGGATATGATTCAGCCCCAGCATTTT.

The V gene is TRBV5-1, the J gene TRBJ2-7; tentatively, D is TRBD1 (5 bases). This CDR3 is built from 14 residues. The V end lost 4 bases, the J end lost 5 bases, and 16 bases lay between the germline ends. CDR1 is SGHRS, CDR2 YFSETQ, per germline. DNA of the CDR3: TGCGCCAGCAGCGATACCCGTGGGGCTCACGAGCAGTACTTC. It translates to CASSDTRGAHEQYF.

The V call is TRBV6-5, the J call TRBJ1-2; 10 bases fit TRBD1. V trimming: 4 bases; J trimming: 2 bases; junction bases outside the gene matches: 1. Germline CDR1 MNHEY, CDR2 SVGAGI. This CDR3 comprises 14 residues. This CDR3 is CASSSGQGNYGYTF. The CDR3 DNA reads TGTGCCAGCAGTTCGGGACAGGGGAACTATGGCTACACCTTC.

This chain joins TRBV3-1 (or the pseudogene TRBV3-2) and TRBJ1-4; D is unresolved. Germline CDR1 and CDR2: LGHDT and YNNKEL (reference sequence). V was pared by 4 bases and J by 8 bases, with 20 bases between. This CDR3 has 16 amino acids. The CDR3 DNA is TGTGCCAGCAGCCCGCGACTGTCCCTCGGAAAAGAAAAACTGTTTTTT. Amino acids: CASSPRLSLGKEKLFF.

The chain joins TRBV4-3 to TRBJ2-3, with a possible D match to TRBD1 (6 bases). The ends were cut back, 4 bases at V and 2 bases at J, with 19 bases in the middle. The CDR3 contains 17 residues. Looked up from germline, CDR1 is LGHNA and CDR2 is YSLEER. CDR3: CASSLASWDTSTDTQYF. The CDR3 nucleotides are TGCGCCAGCAGCCTCGCGAGTTGGGACACCTCCACAGATACGCAGTATTTT.

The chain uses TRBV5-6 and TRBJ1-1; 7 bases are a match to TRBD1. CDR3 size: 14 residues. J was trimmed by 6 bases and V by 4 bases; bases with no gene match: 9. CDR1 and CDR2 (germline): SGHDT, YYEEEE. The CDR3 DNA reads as TGTGCCAGCAGCCCCTCGACAGGGTCGGCTGAAGCTTTCTTT. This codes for CASSPSTGSAEAFF.

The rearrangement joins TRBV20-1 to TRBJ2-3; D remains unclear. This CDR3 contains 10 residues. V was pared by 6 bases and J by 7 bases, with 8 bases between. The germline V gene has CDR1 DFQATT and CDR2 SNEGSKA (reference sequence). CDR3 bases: TGCAGTGCCCGGTTTCATACGCAGTATTTT. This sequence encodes CSARFHTQYF.

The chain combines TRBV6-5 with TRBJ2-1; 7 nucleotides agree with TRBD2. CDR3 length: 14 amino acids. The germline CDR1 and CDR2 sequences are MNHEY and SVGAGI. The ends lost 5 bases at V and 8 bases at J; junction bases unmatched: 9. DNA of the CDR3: TGTGCCAGCAGTCCCTCGGGACTAACGCATGAGCAGTTCTTC. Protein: CASSPSGLTHEQFF.

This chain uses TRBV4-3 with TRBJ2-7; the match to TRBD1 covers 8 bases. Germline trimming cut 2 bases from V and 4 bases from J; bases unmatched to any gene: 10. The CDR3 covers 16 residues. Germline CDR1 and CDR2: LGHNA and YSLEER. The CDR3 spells CASSQQTGTGLYEQYF. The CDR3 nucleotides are TGCGCCAGCAGCCAACAAACCGGGACAGGCCTTTACGAGCAGTACTTC.

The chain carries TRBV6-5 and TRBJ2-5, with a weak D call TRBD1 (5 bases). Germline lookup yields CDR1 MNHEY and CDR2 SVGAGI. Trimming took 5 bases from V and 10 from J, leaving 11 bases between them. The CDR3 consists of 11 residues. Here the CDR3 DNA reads TGTGCCAGCAGTCTTCAGGGATACCAGTACTTC. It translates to CASSLQGYQYF.

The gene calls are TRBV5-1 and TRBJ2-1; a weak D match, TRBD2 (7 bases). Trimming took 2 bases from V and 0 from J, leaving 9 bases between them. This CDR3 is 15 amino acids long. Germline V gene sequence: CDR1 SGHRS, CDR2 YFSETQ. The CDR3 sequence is CASSLGGVSYNEQFF. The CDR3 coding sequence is TGCGCCAGCAGCTTAGGGGGGGTCTCCTACAATGAGCAGTTCTTC. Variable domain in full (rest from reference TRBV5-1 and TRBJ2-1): KAGVTQTPRYLIKTRGQQVTLSCSPISGHRSVSWYQQTPGQGLQFLFEYFSETQRNKGNFPGRFSGRQFSNSRSEMNVSTLELGDSALYLCASSLGGVSYNEQFFGPGTRLTVL.

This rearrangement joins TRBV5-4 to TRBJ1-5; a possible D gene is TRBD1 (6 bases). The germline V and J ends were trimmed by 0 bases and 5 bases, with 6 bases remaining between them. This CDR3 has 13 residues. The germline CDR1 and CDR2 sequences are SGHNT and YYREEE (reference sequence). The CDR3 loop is CASSLDRDQPQHF. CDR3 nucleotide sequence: TGTGCCAGCAGCTTGGACAGGGATCAGCCCCAGCATTTT.

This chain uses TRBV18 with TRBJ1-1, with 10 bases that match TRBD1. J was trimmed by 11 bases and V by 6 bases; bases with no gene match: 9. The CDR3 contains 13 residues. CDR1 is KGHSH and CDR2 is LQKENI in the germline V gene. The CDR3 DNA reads TGTGCCAGCTCCCCCGGGACAGGGGAGACGGCTTTCTTT. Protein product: CASSPGTGETAFF. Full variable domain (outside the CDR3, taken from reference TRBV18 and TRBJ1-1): NAGVMQNPRHLVRRRGQEARLRCSPMKGHSHVYWYRQLPEEGLKFMVYLQKENIIDESGMPKERFSAEFPKEGPSILRIQQVVRGDSAAYFCASSPGTGETAFFGQGTRLTVV.

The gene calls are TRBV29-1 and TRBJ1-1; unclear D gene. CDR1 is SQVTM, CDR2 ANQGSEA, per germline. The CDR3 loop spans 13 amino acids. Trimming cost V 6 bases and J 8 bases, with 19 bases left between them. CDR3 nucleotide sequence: TGCAGCGTCCCTTCTGCCACAGCGGGGGAAGCTTTCTTT. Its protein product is CSVPSATAGEAFF.

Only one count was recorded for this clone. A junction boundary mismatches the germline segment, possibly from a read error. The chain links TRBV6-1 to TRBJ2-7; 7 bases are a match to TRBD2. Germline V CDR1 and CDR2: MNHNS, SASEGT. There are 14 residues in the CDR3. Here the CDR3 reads CASREGLGAYEQYF. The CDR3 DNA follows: TGTGCCAGCCGTGAAGGACTAGGGGCCTACGAGCAGTACTTC.

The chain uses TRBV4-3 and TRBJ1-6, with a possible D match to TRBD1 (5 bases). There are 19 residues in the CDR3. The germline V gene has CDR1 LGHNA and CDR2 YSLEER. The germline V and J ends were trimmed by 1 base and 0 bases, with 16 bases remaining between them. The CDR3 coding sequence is TGCGCCAGCAGCCAAGGGGTTCCTGACAGAAACTCCTATAATTCACCCCTCCACTTT. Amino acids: CASSQGVPDRNSYNSPLHF.

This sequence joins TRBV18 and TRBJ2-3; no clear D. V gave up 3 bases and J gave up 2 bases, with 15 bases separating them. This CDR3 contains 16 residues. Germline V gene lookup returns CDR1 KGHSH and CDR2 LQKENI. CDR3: CASSPQLAETTDTQYF. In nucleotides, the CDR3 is TGTGCCAGCTCACCTCAATTGGCGGAGACCACAGATACGCAGTATTTT.

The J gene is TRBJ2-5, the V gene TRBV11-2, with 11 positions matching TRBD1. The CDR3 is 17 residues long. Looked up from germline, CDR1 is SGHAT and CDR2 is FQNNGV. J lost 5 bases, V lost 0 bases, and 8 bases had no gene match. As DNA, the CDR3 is TGTGCCAGCAGCTTAGAGATTATGGGACAGGGGGTTGAGACCCAGTACTTC. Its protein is CASSLEIMGQGVETQYF. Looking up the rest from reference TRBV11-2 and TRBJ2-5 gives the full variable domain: EAGVAQSPRYKIIEKRQSVAFWCNPISGHATLYWYQQILGQGPKLLIQFQNNGVVDDSQLPKDRFSAERLKGVDSTLKIQPAKLEDSAVYLCASSLEIMGQGVETQYFGPGTRLLVL.

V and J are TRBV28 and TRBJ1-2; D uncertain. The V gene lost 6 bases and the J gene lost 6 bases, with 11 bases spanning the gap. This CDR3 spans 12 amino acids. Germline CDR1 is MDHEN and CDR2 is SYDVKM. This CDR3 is CASRGVSDGYTF. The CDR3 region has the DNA TGTGCCAGCAGGGGAGTTTCGGATGGCTACACCTTC.

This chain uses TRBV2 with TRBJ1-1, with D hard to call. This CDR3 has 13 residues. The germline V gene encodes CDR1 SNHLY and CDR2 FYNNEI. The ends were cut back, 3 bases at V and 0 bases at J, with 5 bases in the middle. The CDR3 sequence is CASSDNMNTEAFF. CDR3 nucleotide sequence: TGTGCCAGCAGTGACAACATGAACACTGAAGCTTTCTTT.

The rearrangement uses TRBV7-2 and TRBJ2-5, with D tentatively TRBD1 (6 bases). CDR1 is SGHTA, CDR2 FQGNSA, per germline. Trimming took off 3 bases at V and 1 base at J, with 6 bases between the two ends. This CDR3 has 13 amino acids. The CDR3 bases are TGTGCCAGCAGCTTGGGGGCCCAAGAGACCCAGTACTTC. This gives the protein CASSLGAQETQYF.

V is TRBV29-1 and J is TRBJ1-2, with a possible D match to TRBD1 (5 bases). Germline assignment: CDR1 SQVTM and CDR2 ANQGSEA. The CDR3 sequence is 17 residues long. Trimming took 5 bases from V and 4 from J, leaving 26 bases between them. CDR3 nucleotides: TGCAGCGTTCTGGCCAATCCGCAGGGTCGTGAGGCCTATGGCTACACCTTC. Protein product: CSVLANPQGREAYGYTF.

The DNA for the CDR3 is TGCGCCAGCAGCCAAGAGATGGTACAGAACTATCAGCCCCAGCATTTT. This codes for CASSQEMVQNYQPQHF. The rearrangement uses TRBV4-1 and TRBJ1-5, with D unclear. The CDR3 totals 16 residues. The germline V and J ends were trimmed by 0 bases and 5 bases, with 14 bases remaining between them. The germline CDR1 and CDR2 sequences are MGHRA and YSYEKL.

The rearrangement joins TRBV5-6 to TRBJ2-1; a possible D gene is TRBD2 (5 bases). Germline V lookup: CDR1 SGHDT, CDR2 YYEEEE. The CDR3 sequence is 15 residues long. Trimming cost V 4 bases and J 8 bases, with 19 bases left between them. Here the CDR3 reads CASSAWTGIADEQFF. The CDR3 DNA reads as TGTGCCAGCAGCGCCTGGACCGGGATAGCTGATGAGCAGTTCTTC.